This T cell receptor (beta chain) originates from a study of cytomegalovirus exposure and HLA in healthy donors. Study-level background: Most genotyped donors, around four fifths of more than 300, had Caucasian-associated genetic ancestry.

Points from the study as a whole: Usually a TCR sequence was rare, but some public TCRs were found in many donors.

The donors comprised healthy bone marrow donors. Donors were nominally healthy when sampled, though unrecorded immune exposures were likely. With 60 Vbeta and 13 Jbeta primers, the PCR was carried out. TCRdb's table, derived via immunoSEQ multiplex PCR, lists solely in-frame clones and lacks some. The repertoire holds 65,000 or so clones, with 62% as singletons. With regard to this clone: Its specificity is not known.

This sequence was found in a man aged 25-40 years in good health and CMV-seronegative. The sample was PBMCs.

CDR3 DNA: TGTGCCAGCAGCTTAGGGCAGTGGGGCTACACCTTC. Translating it yields CASSLGQWGYTF. This chain joins TRBV7-9 and TRBJ1-2; D is ambiguous. Germline lookup yields CDR1 SEHNR and CDR2 FQNEAQ (reference sequence). There are 12 residues in the CDR3. V was shortened by 1 base and J by 8 bases, with 8 bases between the two germline ends.